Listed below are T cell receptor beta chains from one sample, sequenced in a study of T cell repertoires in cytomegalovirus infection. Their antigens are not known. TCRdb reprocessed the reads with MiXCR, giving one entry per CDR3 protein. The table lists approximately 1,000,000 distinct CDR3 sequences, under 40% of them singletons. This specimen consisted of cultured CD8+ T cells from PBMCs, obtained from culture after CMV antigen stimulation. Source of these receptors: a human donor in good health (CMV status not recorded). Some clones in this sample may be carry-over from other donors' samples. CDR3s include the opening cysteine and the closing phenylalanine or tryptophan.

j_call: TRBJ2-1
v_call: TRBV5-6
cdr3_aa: CASSLLQGTSYNEQFF

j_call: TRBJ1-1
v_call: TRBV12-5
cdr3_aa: CTSGSLGGMNTEAFF

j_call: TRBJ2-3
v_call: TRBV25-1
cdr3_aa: CAPRGASTDTQYF

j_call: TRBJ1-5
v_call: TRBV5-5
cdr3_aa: CASSLWDTNESNQPQHF

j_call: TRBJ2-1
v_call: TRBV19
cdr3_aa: CASSIRSEAGGNNEQFF

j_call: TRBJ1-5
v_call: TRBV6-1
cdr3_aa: CASRPGTSPGSSNQPQHF

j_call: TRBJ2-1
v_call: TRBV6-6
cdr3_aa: CASSQRLGREQGFGNEQFF

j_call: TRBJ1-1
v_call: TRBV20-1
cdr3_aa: CSARDNWGPGEAFF

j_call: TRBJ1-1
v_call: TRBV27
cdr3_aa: CASRLLRVGTEAFF

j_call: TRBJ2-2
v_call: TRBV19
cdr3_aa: CASSMRAGEITGELFF

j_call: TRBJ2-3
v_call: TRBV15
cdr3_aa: CATSRDRDWAPPQNTQYF

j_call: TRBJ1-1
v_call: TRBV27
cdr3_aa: CASTLSGGVNTEAFF

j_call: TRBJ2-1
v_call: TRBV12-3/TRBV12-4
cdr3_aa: CASSLALARGAYNEQFF

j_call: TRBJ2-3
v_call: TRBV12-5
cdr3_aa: CASGLVAGVDTQYF

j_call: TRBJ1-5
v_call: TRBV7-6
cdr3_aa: CASSLYFNQPQHF

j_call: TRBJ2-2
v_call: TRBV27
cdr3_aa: CASSVTSGGAAGELFF

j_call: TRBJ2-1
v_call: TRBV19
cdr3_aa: CATETGGGWDEQFF

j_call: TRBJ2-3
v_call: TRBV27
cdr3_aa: CASSSPGDRGSTDTQYF

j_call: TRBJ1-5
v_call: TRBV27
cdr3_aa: CASSPLPGDSNQPQHF

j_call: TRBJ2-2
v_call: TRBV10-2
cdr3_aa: CASFLDTGELFF

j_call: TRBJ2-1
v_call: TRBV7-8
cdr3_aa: CASSPGLVEFF

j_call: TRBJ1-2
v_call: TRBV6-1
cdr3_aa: CASSGDGGTYGYTF

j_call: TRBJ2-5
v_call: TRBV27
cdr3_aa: CASSMGTGKETQYF

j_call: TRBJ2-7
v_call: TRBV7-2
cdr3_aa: CASSPGTGLYEQYF

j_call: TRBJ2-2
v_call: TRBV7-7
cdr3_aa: CASSSYRDPNTGELFF

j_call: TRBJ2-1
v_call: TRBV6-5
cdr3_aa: CASSFGTNLYNEQFF

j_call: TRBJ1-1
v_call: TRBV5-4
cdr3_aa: CASSLDREMNTEAFF

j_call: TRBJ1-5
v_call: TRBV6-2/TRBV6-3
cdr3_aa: CASSYSEYLQHF

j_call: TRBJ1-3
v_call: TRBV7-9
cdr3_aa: CASSDTRQIHGNTIYF

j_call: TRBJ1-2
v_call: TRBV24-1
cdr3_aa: CATSDFQTGAYGYTF

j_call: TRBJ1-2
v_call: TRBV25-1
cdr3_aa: CASSEFFREDYGYTF

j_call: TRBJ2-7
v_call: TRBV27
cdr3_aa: CASSPGTRPEDEQYF

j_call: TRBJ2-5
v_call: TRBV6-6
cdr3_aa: CASSQDRQWEYF

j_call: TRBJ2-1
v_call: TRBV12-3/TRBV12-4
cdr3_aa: CASRETSGHFNEQFF

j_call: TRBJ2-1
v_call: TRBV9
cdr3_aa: CASSEGAVPYNEQFF

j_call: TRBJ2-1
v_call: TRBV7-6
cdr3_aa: CASSLAFSRGPYNEQFF

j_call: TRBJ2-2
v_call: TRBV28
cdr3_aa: CASSLRGLPGELFF

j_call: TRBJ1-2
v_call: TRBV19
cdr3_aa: CASRTTGYGYTF

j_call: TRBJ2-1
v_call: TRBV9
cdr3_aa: CASSAPLAGGPYNEQFF

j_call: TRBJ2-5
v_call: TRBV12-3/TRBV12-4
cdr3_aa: CASSFGGNHQETQYF

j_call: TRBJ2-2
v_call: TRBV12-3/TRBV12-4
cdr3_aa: CASSRRDRVVGELFF

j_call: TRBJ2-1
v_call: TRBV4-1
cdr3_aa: CASSQAGTTFGEQFF

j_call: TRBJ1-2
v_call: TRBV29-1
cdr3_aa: CSVEDRDRAPYGYTF

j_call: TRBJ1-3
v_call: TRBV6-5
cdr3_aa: CASRPNRDPQRNTIYF

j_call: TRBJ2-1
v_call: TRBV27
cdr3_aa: CASRVSGTGYNEQFF

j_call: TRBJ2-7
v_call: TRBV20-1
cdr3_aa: CSARPDRVSSYEQYF